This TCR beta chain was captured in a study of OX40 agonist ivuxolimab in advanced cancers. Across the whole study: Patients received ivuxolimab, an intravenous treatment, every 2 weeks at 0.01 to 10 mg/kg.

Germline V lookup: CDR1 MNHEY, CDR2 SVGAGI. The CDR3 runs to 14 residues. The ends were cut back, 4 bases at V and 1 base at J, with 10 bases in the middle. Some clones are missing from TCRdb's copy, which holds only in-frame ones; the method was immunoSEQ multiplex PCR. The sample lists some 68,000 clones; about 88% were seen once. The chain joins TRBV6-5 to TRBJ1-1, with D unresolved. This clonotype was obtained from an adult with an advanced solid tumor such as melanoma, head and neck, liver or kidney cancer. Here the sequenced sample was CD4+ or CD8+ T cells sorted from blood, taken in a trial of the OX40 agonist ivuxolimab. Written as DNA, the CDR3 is TGTGCCAGCAGTTTCACCGAGGGGAACACTGAAGCTTTCTTT. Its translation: CASSFTEGNTEAFF.